The clone carrying this T cell receptor (beta chain) was picked up one time. Its antigen is not known. The sample belongs to a study of PD-L1 blockade in urothelial cancer. Study results and limitations: A pretreatment blood TCR clonality that fell below the median predicted better progression-free and overall survival.

Produced via immunoSEQ multiplex PCR; TCRdb's table is partial and in-frame only. The sample yields around 30,000 clones, roughly 88% seen once. Germline V gene lookup returns CDR1 MNHEY and CDR2 SVGAGI. The CDR3 covers 15 residues. V trimming: 4 bases; J trimming: 6 bases; junction bases outside the gene matches: 5. V and J are TRBV6-5 and TRBJ2-2; 10 positions agree with TRBD1. This sequence was found in a man aged 55-75 years with urothelial cancer. The sample here was PBMCs, taken around atezolizumab (anti-PD-L1) treatment. The CDR3 DNA reads TGTGCCAGCAGTTCCGGGACAGGGGACTCCGGGGAGCTGTTTTTT. Encoded protein: CASSSGTGDSGELFF.